The clone carrying this TCR beta chain appeared a single time. The antigen remains unidentified. All donors participated as healthy donors of bone marrow. In germline, CDR1 is SGHTA, CDR2 FQGNSA. Trimming took 5 bases from V and 1 from J, leaving 15 bases between them. The CDR3 has 16 residues. The source of the sample is a study of cytomegalovirus exposure and HLA in healthy donors. Regarding the study as a whole: In a later analysis, at a false discovery rate of 0.05, 15,000 to 20,000 TCR beta sequences were associated with HLA alleles.

The PCR had 60 Vbeta and 13 Jbeta primers. TCRdb's copy holds only in-frame clones and misses some; the assay was immunoSEQ multiplex PCR. The data contain 150,000 to 200,000 clones, 80% to 90% of them singletons. V is TRBV7-2 and J is TRBJ1-3; the D is unclear. This sequence was found in a man younger than 35 in good health and CMV-seropositive. Sequenced material: PBMCs. The CDR3 is CASSHRTRVSGNTIYF. As DNA, the CDR3 is TGTGCCAGCAGCCACCGCACGCGGGTGTCTGGAAACACCATATATTTT.